This T cell receptor beta chain was retrieved from a study of Ad26.COV2.S vaccination and SARS-CoV-2 variants. The overall study: As a participant in COV1001, the donor was in the Ad26.COV2.S trial arm. The study gave Ad26.COV2.S intramuscularly, once or twice 56 days apart. Study-wide findings and caveats: Across vaccine and placebo recipients, the breadth of non-spike TCRs was similar. There was a possibility that the TCR breadth and depth analyses underestimated total T cell responses.

Turning to this clone: The antigen is not known.

Looked up from germline, CDR1 is SGHTA and CDR2 is FQGTGA. The CDR3 consists of 13 residues. Trimming shortened V by 5 bases and J by 8 bases, and 13 bases separated the two germline ends. Treatment denoted: 19 received Ad26.COV2.S at low or high dose, single or two shots; 5 received placebo; per-sample allocation not given. It was on day 63 after the first vaccine or placebo injection that samples were taken. Some clones are missing from TCRdb's copy, which holds only in-frame ones; the method was immunoSEQ multiplex PCR. The table has roughly 420,000 clones, roughly 89% seen once. The chain joins TRBV7-3 to TRBJ2-1, with D possibly matching TRBD1 (5 bases). Sample: peripheral blood, taken in a trial of Ad26.COV2.S vaccine versus placebo. The TCR originated in a person aged 18-65 years who received the Ad26.COV2.S COVID-19 vaccine or a placebo. The DNA for the CDR3 is TGTGCCAGCAGCCAGATGCAGGGCGATGAGCAGTTCTTC. Translated: CASSQMQGDEQFF.